The 2 T cell receptor beta chains below all came from one sample that was sequenced in a study of T cells in Graves' hyperthyroidism and ophthalmopathy. Using RNA transcripts as the source, TCR beta CDR3 regions were amplified. The HTBI primer set served for first-round RT-PCR of the TCR CDR3. TCRdb processed the multiplex PCR reads anew with MiXCR; each CDR3 protein has one entry. The sample carries hundreds of thousands of distinct CDR3 sequences, around 13% recorded once. The specimen was blood. Source of these receptors: a woman aged 45-59 years with Graves' ophthalmopathy.

CDR3 sequence: CSVEGRLGGGPRPYNEQFF. For the CDR3, the DNA is TGCAGCGTTGAGGGGCGCTTAGGGGGAGGCCCTCGGCCTTACAATGAGCAGTTCTTC. V gene TRBV29-1 combines with J gene TRBJ2-1, with D possibly called TRBD1 or TRBD2 (6 bases each). CDR1 SQVTM and CDR2 ANQGSEA come from the germline V gene. CDR3 length: 19 residues. V was pared by 3 bases and J by 4 bases, with 28 bases between.

The chain is built from TRBV18 and TRBJ2-1; D gene unclear. Trimming removed 1 base from V and 5 bases from J, with 12 bases in between. The CDR3 is 15 amino acids. Germline V CDR1 and CDR2: KGHSH, LQKENI. In DNA form, the CDR3 reads TGTGCCAGCTCACCACGTCCTAGAGGTCACAATGAGCAGTTCTTC. Encoded protein: CASSPRPRGHNEQFF.